This TCR beta chain appears in the sequencing data of a study of vaccination and CD4 T cells after COVID-19. Study-wide background: The authors exposed cells to overlapping spike peptides derived from SARS-CoV-2, HCoV-NL63, HCoV-OC43 and HCoV-229E.

Trimming removed 0 bases at V and 8 bases at J, with 13 bases between. The CDR3 is 15 residues long. CDR1 is MDHEN and CDR2 is SYDVKM in the germline V gene. Treatment reported: roughly 10-day PBMC culture with coronavirus spike peptide pools or control peptides (ViraFEST assay). ViraFEST sequenced TCRs after peptide-pool expansion of antigen-specific T cells. Peptide pools at 9.5 to 10 ug/ml, together with approximately 9.6 IU/ml IL-2, were added to cultures of roughly 2.1 million PBMCs per well. Regarding this clonotype: Its target is not known.

The Oncomine TCR Beta short-read assay sequenced DNA from cultured CD4+ T cells. Genomic DNA was isolated from cultured CD4+ T cells. In TCRdb, the PCR reads were re-called with MiXCR into one record per CDR3 protein. The data show 11,000 or so distinct CDR3 sequences, with approximately 62% seen just once and over 9% held by the top ten. This clonotype was sampled from a human donor who had recovered from COVID-19. Sequencing input: CD4+ T cells from blood, cultured in vitro. This chain links TRBV28 with TRBJ1-4; no firm D call. Written as DNA, the CDR3 is TGTGCCAGCAGTTTATGGCCTCGGCGTGGAGAAAAACTGTTTTTT. The encoded protein is CASSLWPRRGEKLFF.